This is a list of T cell receptor beta chains from one sample in a study of blood T cell repertoires in COVID-19. Profiling relied on immunoSEQ multiplex PCR, and the TCRdb table lists in-frame clones only, not all of them. The sample consists of 200,000 or so clones, about 80% of them appearing once. The sequencing input was PBMCs or T cells enriched from blood (not recorded which). These receptors were obtained from a man aged 35 to 55 who had recovered from COVID-19. Each CDR3 is given with its conserved first and last residue. The order of the fields is CDR3 protein, CDR3 DNA, clone size, J gene, D gene, V gene. The D gene is left open where the match is weak. Some rows mark clone size as missing; the rest say once, few, many or name a class of expanded clone.

CDR3 protein: CASSLYGGLTDTQYF
CDR3 DNA: TGTGCCAGCAGTTTATACGGGGGGCTCACAGATACGCAGTATTTT
clone size: -
J gene: TRBJ2-3
D gene: -
V gene: TRBV27

CDR3 protein: CASSRASSGGPSRTQYF
CDR3 DNA: TGTGCCAGCAGTCGGGCTTCTAGCGGGGGCCCTTCCAGGACCCAGTACTTC
clone size: -
J gene: TRBJ2-5
D gene: TRBD2
V gene: TRBV27

CDR3 protein: CASSPPNNYGYTF
CDR3 DNA: TGTGCCAGCAGTCCACCTAACAACTATGGCTACACCTTC
clone size: -
J gene: TRBJ1-2
D gene: -
V gene: TRBV12-3/TRBV12-4

CDR3 protein: CASSQEIAAYGYTF
CDR3 DNA: TGCGCCAGCAGCCAAGAGATTGCGGCCTATGGCTACACCTTC
clone size: -
J gene: TRBJ1-2
D gene: -
V gene: TRBV4-1

CDR3 protein: CASSLGVTYEQYF
CDR3 DNA: TGTGCCAGCAGCTTAGGTGTAACCTACGAGCAGTACTTC
clone size: -
J gene: TRBJ2-7
D gene: -
V gene: TRBV13

CDR3 protein: CASSENRDQPQHF
CDR3 DNA: TGTGCCAGCAGCGAAAACAGGGACCAGCCCCAGCATTTT
clone size: -
J gene: TRBJ1-5
D gene: -
V gene: TRBV28

CDR3 protein: CASSQEPDQPQHF
CDR3 DNA: TGTGCCAGCAGCCAAGAACCGGATCAGCCCCAGCATTTT
clone size: -
J gene: TRBJ1-5
D gene: -
V gene: TRBV4-2

CDR3 protein: CASSFLSRNTEAFF
CDR3 DNA: TGTGCCAGCAGTTTTCTTTCCAGAAACACTGAAGCTTTCTTT
clone size: few
J gene: TRBJ1-1
D gene: -
V gene: TRBV28

CDR3 protein: CASSVITGQGADGYTF
CDR3 DNA: TGTGCCAGCAGCGTGATAACTGGACAGGGGGCGGATGGCTACACCTTC
clone size: -
J gene: TRBJ1-2
D gene: TRBD1
V gene: TRBV9

CDR3 protein: CASGGFGFLAFF
CDR3 DNA: TGTGCCAGCGGGGGGTTTGGTTTTCTTGCTTTCTTT
clone size: -
J gene: TRBJ1-1
D gene: -
V gene: TRBV12-3/TRBV12-4

CDR3 protein: CASSSRWEEQYF
CDR3 DNA: TGTGCCAGCAGCAGCCGGTGGGAGGAGCAGTACTTC
clone size: -
J gene: TRBJ2-7
D gene: -
V gene: TRBV7-9

CDR3 protein: CAWSGPGQGTYTF
CDR3 DNA: TGTGCCTGGAGCGGACCGGGACAGGGGACCTACACCTTC
clone size: -
J gene: TRBJ1-2
D gene: TRBD1
V gene: TRBV30

CDR3 protein: CASAWETGSYGYTF
CDR3 DNA: TGTGCCAGTGCGTGGGAAACAGGGTCTTATGGCTACACCTTC
clone size: few
J gene: TRBJ1-2
D gene: -
V gene: TRBV6-5

CDR3 protein: CASSKAVGASYGYTF
CDR3 DNA: TGTGCCAGCAGCAAAGCGGTGGGGGCGAGCTATGGCTACACCTTC
clone size: -
J gene: TRBJ1-2
D gene: -
V gene: TRBV21-1

CDR3 protein: CATSREGTGPNTIYF
CDR3 DNA: TGTGCCACCAGCAGAGAGGGGACAGGGCCAAACACCATATATTTT
clone size: -
J gene: TRBJ1-3
D gene: TRBD1
V gene: TRBV15

CDR3 protein: CATSTARYGYTF
CDR3 DNA: TGTGCCACCTCGACAGCAAGATATGGCTACACCTTC
clone size: -
J gene: TRBJ1-2
D gene: -
V gene: TRBV24-1

CDR3 protein: CSVPIGGSGANVLTF
CDR3 DNA: TGCAGCGTCCCCATAGGAGGCTCTGGGGCCAACGTCCTGACTTTC
clone size: -
J gene: TRBJ2-6
D gene: -
V gene: TRBV29-1

CDR3 protein: CASSHGGIRGVLLREQYF
CDR3 DNA: TGTGCCAGCAGCCATGGGGGGATACGAGGGGTTTTGTTGAGGGAGCAGTACTTC
clone size: -
J gene: TRBJ2-7
D gene: -
V gene: TRBV4-2

CDR3 protein: CASSIDRGRFTNTEAFF
CDR3 DNA: TGTGCCAGTAGTATAGACAGGGGACGATTCACGAACACTGAAGCTTTCTTT
clone size: -
J gene: TRBJ1-1
D gene: -
V gene: TRBV19

CDR3 protein: CASSASRADQPQHF
CDR3 DNA: TGTGCCAGCAGTGCATCCAGGGCGGATCAGCCCCAGCATTTT
clone size: -
J gene: TRBJ1-5
D gene: -
V gene: TRBV2

CDR3 protein: CASSSRTVLDEQYF
CDR3 DNA: TGTGCCAGCAGCTCACGGACAGTCCTGGACGAGCAGTACTTC
clone size: -
J gene: TRBJ2-7
D gene: -
V gene: TRBV11-2

CDR3 protein: CASSSPTGSYGYTF
CDR3 DNA: TGTGCCAGCAGCTCCCCGACAGGCTCCTATGGCTACACCTTC
clone size: -
J gene: TRBJ1-2
D gene: -
V gene: TRBV5-4

CDR3 protein: CASTPGKTEAFF
CDR3 DNA: TGTGCCAGCACGCCGGGGAAGACTGAAGCTTTCTTT
clone size: -
J gene: TRBJ1-1
D gene: -
V gene: TRBV2

CDR3 protein: CASSLTGLGTGELFF
CDR3 DNA: TGCGCCAGCAGTCTGACAGGGTTAGGAACCGGGGAGCTGTTTTTT
clone size: -
J gene: TRBJ2-2
D gene: TRBD1
V gene: TRBV10-1